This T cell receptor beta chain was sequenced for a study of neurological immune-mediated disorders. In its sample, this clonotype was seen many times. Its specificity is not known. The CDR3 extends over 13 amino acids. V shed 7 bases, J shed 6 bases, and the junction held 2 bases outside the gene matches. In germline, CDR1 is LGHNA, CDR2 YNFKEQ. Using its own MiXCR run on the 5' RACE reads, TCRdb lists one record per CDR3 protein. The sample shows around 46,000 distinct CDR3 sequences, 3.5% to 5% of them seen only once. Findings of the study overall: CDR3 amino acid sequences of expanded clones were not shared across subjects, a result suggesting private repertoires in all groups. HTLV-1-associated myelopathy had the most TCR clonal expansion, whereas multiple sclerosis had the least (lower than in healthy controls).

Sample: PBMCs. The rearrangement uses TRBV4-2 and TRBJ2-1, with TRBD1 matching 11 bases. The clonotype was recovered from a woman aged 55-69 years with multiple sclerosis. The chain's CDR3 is CASTGTGGNEQFF. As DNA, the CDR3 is TGTGCCAGCACCGGGACAGGGGGCAATGAGCAGTTCTTC.